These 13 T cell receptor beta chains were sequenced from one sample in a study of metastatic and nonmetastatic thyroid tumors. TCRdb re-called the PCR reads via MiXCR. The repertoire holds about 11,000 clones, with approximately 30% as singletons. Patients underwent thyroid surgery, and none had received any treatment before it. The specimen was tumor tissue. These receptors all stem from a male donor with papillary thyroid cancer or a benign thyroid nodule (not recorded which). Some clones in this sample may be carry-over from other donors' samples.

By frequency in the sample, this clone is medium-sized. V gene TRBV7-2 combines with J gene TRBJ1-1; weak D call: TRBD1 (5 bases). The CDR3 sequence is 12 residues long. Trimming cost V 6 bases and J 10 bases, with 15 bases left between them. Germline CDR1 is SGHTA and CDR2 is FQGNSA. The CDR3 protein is CASRLRPGGAFF. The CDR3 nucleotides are TGTGCCAGCAGACTCCGTCCCGGGGGAGCTTTCTTT.

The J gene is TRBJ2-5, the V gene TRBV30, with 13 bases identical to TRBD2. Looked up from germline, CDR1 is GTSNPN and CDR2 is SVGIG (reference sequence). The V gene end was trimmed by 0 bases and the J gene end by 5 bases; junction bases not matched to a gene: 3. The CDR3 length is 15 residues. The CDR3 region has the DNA TGTGCCTGGAGTGTCGGACTAGCGGGAGTCGAGACCCAGTACTTC. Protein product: CAWSVGLAGVETQYF.

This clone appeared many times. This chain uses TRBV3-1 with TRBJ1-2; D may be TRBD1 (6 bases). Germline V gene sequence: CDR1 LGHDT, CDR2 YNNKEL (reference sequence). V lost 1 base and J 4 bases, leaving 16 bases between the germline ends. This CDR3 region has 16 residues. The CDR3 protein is CASSQGHGGAGYGYTF. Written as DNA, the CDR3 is TGTGCCAGCAGCCAAGGTCACGGGGGCGCCGGCTATGGCTACACCTTC.

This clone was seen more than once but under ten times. In DNA, the CDR3 is TGTGCCAGCAGTTCCCGGGACAGGTCGGGTGGCTACACCTTC. Its protein product is CASSSRDRSGGYTF. This chain joins TRBV27 and TRBJ1-2; 8 bases are a match to TRBD1. V gave up 4 bases and J gave up 7 bases; unmatched junction bases: 8. Germline V gene data show CDR1 as MNHEY and CDR2 as SMNVEV (reference sequence). The CDR3 sequence is 14 residues long.

CDR3 sequence (DNA): TGTGCCAGCTCAACTTCCTCGGGCTCCCACCCGGGCAATCAGCCCCAGCATTTT. Protein sequence: CASSTSSGSHPGNQPQHF. This sequence joins TRBV18 and TRBJ1-5; D unclear. Trimming removed 5 bases at V and 2 bases at J, with 22 bases between. There are 18 residues in the CDR3. Per germline, CDR1 KGHSH and CDR2 LQKENI.

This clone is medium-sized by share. The CDR3 bases are TGCGCCAGCAGCCCGACTATCTCCTACGAGCAGTACTTC. Protein product: CASSPTISYEQYF. The chain couples TRBV10-2 to TRBJ2-7; a weak D match, TRBD2 (5 bases). In germline, CDR1 is WSHSY, CDR2 SAAADI. The V gene lost 6 bases and the J gene lost 0 bases, with 9 bases spanning the gap. This CDR3 is built from 13 residues.

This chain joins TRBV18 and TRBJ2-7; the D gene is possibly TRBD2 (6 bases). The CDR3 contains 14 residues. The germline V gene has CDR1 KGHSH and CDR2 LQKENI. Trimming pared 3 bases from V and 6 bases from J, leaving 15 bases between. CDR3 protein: CASSPGTPGLEQYF. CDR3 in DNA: TGTGCCAGCTCACCCGGGACTCCCGGTCTCGAGCAGTACTTC.

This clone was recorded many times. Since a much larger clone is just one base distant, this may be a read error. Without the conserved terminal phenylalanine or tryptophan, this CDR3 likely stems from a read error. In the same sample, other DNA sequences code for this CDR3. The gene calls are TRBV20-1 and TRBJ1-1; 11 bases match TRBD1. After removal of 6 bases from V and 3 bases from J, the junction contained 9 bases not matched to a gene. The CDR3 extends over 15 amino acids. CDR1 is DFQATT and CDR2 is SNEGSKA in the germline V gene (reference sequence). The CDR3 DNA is TGCAGTGCCGCGGACAGGGGGCGCGGGGACACTGAAGCTTTCTTG. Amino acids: CSAADRGRGDTEAFL.

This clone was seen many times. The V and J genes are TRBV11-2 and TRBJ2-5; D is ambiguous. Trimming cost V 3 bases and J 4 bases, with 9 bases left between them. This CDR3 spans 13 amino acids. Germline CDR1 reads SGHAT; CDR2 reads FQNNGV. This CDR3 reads CASSLGLGETQYF. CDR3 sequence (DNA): TGTGCCAGCAGCTTGGGATTAGGAGAGACCCAGTACTTC.

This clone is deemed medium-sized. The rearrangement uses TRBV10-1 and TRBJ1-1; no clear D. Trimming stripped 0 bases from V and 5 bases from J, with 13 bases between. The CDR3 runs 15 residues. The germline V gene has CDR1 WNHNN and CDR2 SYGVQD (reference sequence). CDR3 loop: CASSESGSGSTEAFF. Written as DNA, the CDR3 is TGCGCCAGCAGTGAGTCGGGCTCGGGGTCAACTGAAGCTTTCTTT.

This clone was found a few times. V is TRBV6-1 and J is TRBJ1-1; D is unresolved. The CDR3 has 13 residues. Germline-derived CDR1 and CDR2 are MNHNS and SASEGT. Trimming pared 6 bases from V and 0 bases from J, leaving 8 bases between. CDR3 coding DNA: TGTGCCAGCAGGCCGGGTGTGAACACTGAAGCTTTCTTT. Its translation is CASRPGVNTEAFF.

CDR3 residues: CASSGSPSTNEKLFF. The CDR3 DNA reads TGTGCCAGCAGTGGAAGTCCTTCAACTAATGAAAAACTGTTTTTT. V is TRBV6-1 and J is TRBJ1-4; D uncertain. The CDR3 consists of 15 residues. Germline V gene data show CDR1 as MNHNS and CDR2 as SASEGT. V was cut by 4 bases and J by 0 bases, with 9 bases left in between.

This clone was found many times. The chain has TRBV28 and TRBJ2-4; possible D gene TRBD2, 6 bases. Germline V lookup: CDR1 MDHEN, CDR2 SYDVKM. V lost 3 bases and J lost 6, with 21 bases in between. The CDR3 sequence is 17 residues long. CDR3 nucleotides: TGTGCCAGCAGTTTGGTAGTCGACACGGGAGAAACAAACATTCAGTACTTC. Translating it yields CASSLVVDTGETNIQYF. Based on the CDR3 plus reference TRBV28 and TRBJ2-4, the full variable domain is DVKVTQSSRYLVKRTGEKVFLECVQDMDHENMFWYRQDPGLGLRLIYFSYDVKMKEKGDIPEGYSVSREKKERFSLILESASTNQTSMYLCASSLVVDTGETNIQYFGAGTRLSVL.